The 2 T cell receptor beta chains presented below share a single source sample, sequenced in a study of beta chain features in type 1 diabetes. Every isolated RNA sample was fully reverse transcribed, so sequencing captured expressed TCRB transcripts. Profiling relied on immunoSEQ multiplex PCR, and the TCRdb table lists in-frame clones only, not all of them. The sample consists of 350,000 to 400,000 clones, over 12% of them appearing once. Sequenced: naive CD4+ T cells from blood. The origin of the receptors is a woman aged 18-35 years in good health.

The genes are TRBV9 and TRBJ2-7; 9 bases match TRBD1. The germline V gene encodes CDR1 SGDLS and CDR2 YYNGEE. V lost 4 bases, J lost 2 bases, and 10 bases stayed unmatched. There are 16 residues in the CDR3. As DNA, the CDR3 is TGTGCCAGCAGCCCCTCCTCGAGACAGGGGGCCTACGAGCAGTACTTC. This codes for CASSPSSRQGAYEQYF.

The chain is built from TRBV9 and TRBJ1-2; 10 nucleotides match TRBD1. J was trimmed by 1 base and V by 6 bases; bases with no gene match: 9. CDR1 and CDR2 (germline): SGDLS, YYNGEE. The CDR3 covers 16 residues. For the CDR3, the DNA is TGTGCCAGCAAAGCAGCCGGGACAGGGGTTAACTATGGCTACACCTTC. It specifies CASKAAGTGVNYGYTF.